This T cell receptor beta chain was sequenced for a study of Ad26.COV2.S vaccination and SARS-CoV-2 variants (dated by TCRdb to about 2021). Regarding the complete study: Donors in the vaccine arm were drawn from COV1001, a multicentre, randomized, double-blind, placebo-controlled phase I-IIa trial testing Ad26.COV2.S in healthy adults. Ad26.COV2.S was administered intramuscularly at 5 x 10^10 or 1 x 10^11 viral particles, either as a single shot or as two shots given 56 days apart. The specificity and breadth of SARS-CoV-2-reactive T cell receptors after Ad26.COV2.S vaccination were assessed by TCRbeta repertoire sequencing. The TCR-sequenced set comprised around 30 samples: roughly 19 Ad26.COV2.S vaccine recipients, 5 placebo recipients and 8 SARS-CoV-2 convalescent individuals. Trial participants were randomized into five groups of five: low-dose or high-dose Ad26.COV2.S given once or twice, or placebo on both occasions. Investigators did not know the trial group allocation while performing experiments and assessing outcomes.

General study outcomes and caveats: The study lacked the statistical power to compare responses across vaccine doses or regimens. Non-spike TCR breadth was comparable between vaccine and placebo recipients, consistent with the vaccine containing only spike. Higher spike-specific TCR breadth was observed in Ad26.COV2.S recipients than in placebo recipients (P = 0.0014). The authors noted that total T cell responses may have been underestimated by the TCR breadth and depth analyses. Substantial breadth of spike-specific CD8+ and CD4+ T cell responses was reported after vaccination.

Notes on this clone: Its target antigen remains unknown. One base away there is no much larger clone; base qualities are not given.

V is pruned by 2 bases and J by 2 bases, leaving 6 bases of the junction without a gene match. Per the germline V gene, SGHTA is the CDR1 and FQGNSA is the CDR2. The CDR3, cysteine through phenylalanine, is 15 amino acids long. Just CDR3 DNA is preserved here, 45 bases in frame from base 1. Sample treatment or condition, as interpreted from the label and publication: some 19 received Ad26.COV2.S at low or high dose, single or two shots; several received placebo; per-sample allocation not given. Repertoires of vaccine and placebo recipients were sequenced from samples collected on day 63 after the first injection. Cohort 1b enrolled 20 to 30 adults aged 18-55 years at a single site in Boston, USA, between 29 July and 7 August 2020. Ad26.COV2.S was a replication-incompetent adenovirus type 26 vector that expressed a prefusion-stabilized SARS-CoV-2 spike protein derived from the original Wuhan strain.

The immunoSEQ Assay was the method used to sequence TCRbeta CDR3 regions. After extraction, genomic DNA underwent amplification by bias-controlled multiplex PCR, followed by high-throughput sequencing. As for the authors' bioinformatics: To quantify the absolute abundance of every unique TCRbeta CDR3 region, sequences were collapsed and filtered. T cell fraction was estimated by normalization of TCRbeta template counts to usable DNA, with usable DNA being measured through amplification of reference genes present in all nucleated cells. Repertoire TCRs were annotated as SARS-CoV-2-specific when V gene, CDR3 amino acid sequence and J gene were exactly matched to a known reactive TCR set. The reference SARS-CoV-2 TCR set was derived from MIRA and filtered for enrichment in COVID-19-positive ImmuneCODE repertoires, a step that removed public or cross-reactive TCRs. Using the MIRA antigens, annotated TCRs were further analysed by specific ORF or by position within an ORF. Breadth was defined as annotated unique rearrangements over total unique productive rearrangements; depth was the summed frequency of those rearrangements. Two-sided Wilcoxon rank-sum tests were applied when comparing TCR breadth between groups. TCRdb holds this immuneACCESS table with in-frame rearrangements only. Some clones are missing; in checked studies, unresolved V genes explain under half, and the rest has no known cause. That table furnishes V, J and clone size, whereas the DNA furnished D and trimming. A total of roughly 240,000 clones appear in this sample, around nine tenths of them only once. The ten largest clones add up to around 11% of the sample.

The chain is assembled from TRBV7-2 and TRBJ2-7; 7 nucleotides in the junction match TRBD2. The sequenced sample was peripheral blood, obtained in a trial of Ad26.COV2.S vaccine versus placebo. The clonotype comes from a person between 18 and 65 years old who received the Ad26.COV2.S COVID-19 vaccine or a placebo. The CDR3 region: CASSLSTSAPYEQYF. The nucleotides read TGTGCCAGCAGCTTAAGTACTAGCGCCCCCTACGAGCAGTACTTC.